The sequence of this T cell receptor beta chain was determined in a study of T cells after posttransplantation cyclophosphamide (dated by TCRdb to 2015 to 2016). At the level of the whole study: Using TRB sequencing, the study followed how the T cell repertoire reconstituted after myeloablative bone marrow transplantation in which posttransplantation cyclophosphamide served as GVHD prophylaxis. Samples from some 33 PTCy-treated patients and 15 to 20 related bone marrow donors of those patients were subjected to antigen receptor sequencing. TRB sequencing was performed on blood from all 30 or so PTCy patients with 1-year posttransplant specimens. Up to about 3 additional blood samples from 2 to 5.2 years after transplant were also TRB-sequenced in 3 patients, as was pretransplant blood from a handful of patients. Because TRA and TRB clonality correlated tightly in several samples, later TCR analyses were limited to TRB. Public TRB sequences were compared against a database of over 3,500 sequences linked to responses to pathogens, tumor antigens, self-antigens and alloantigens. Study-wide conclusions, independent of this receptor: At 1-2 months, donor-recipient similarity was low but rose over the first year, and the later blood repertoires were often dominated by donor CD8+ memory clones. Across around 40 patients, TRB clonality was highly associated with recipient CMV seropositivity and CMV reactivation, and diversity in PTCy patients was similar to diversity in CNI/methotrexate controls. The TRB repertoires of T cells infiltrating skin or the GI tract showed only limited overlap with the TRB repertoires found in blood.

On the day of marrow donation, related bone marrow donors gave peripheral blood samples. Peripheral blood and bone marrow mononuclear cells were isolated by Ficoll-Hypaque density centrifugation and were cryopreserved. Genomic DNA was the input for TRB sequencing, which was run either with the immunoSEQ assay at survey resolution or with the hsTCRB kit. In the source study's methods: The immunoSEQ software was used for initial read processing, and the LymphoSeq R package was used for repertoire analyses. Clonality was calculated as 1 minus normalized Shannon entropy, and the Gini coefficient was also calculated for each TRB dataset. Phenotypes of unsorted samples were inferred by mapping TRB sequences from sorted subsets of the recipient or donor onto unsorted samples of the same recipient. The clones in this table, taken by TCRdb from immuneACCESS, are in-frame only. Not every clone is retained; where verified, under half of the shortfall comes from an unresolved V gene, and the cause of the rest is unknown. That table furnishes V, J and clone size, whereas the DNA furnished D and trimming. This sample was tabulated with some 40,000 clones, among which there are no singletons. The ten largest account for over 2% of the sample.

This clone was observed many times. There is no known antigen for this receptor. No much larger clone exists at a distance of one base, and base qualities are not known. V ends up 2 bases short and J 1 base short, with an unmatched junction base count of 8. CDR1 and CDR2 were assigned from the germline V gene as SGHDT and YYEEEE. Spanning cysteine to phenylalanine, the CDR3 consists of 16 amino acids. This entry keeps only the CDR3 DNA: 48 bases, framed from base 1. Recombination linked TRBV5-6 to TRBJ1-1, and 7 bases in between align with TRBD1. The sequence derives from a man aged 45-60 years in good health, CMV-negative, and a related stem cell transplant donor. Input material: PBMCs. The CDR3 region: CASSLNAGTENTEAFF. The DNA sequence is given as TGTGCCAGCAGCTTAAACGCCGGGACAGAGAACACTGAAGCTTTCTTT.